Each of the 15 T cell receptor beta chains below was sequenced from the same sample in a study of metastatic and nonmetastatic thyroid tumors. Not a single patient had been given any form of treatment at any point before undergoing thyroid surgery. TCRdb re-called clones via MiXCR from the PCR reads. The repertoire has around 5,000 clones, about 25% of them found once; the top ten carry over 8.5%. The sequenced material came from adjacent normal tissue. The receptors shown here come from a male donor with papillary thyroid cancer or a benign thyroid nodule (not recorded which). Some clones in this sample may be carry-over from other donors' samples.

This clone has just a few counts. V gene TRBV15 combines with J gene TRBJ2-7; tentatively, D is TRBD1 (5 bases). The V gene lost 4 bases and the J gene lost 3 bases, with 10 bases spanning the gap. CDR1 is LNHNV, CDR2 YYDKDF, per germline (reference sequence). The CDR3 loop spans 13 amino acids. The DNA of the CDR3 is TGTGCCACCAGCACAGGGAAGGACTACGAGCAGTACTTC. Translation: CATSTGKDYEQYF.

In its sample, this clone was seen a few times. This chain joins TRBV7-2 and TRBJ2-1; 9 bases are shared with TRBD1. This CDR3 spans 16 amino acids. V lost 0 bases and J lost 4; bases outside the gene matches: 4. Germline V lookup: CDR1 SGHTA, CDR2 FQGNSA. CDR3: CASSLAVQGAYNEQFF. Written as DNA, the CDR3 is TGTGCCAGCAGCTTAGCGGTACAGGGGGCGTACAATGAGCAGTTCTTC.

The CDR3 spells CASAPVARGWETQYF. CDR3 bases: TGTGCCAGCGCACCCGTCGCCCGGGGTTGGGAGACCCAGTACTTC. This rearrangement joins TRBV19 to TRBJ2-5, with a possible D match to TRBD2 (5 bases). The V end was cut by 9 bases, the J end by 5 bases, with 22 bases between. CDR1 is LNHDA, CDR2 SQIVND, per germline (reference sequence). CDR3 length: 15 amino acids.

This clone is termed large. The chain couples TRBV28 to TRBJ1-1; 8 bases agree with TRBD1. The CDR3 contains 14 residues. Germline-derived CDR1 and CDR2 are MDHEN and SYDVKM. V gave up 6 bases and J gave up 4 bases; unmatched junction bases: 7. The CDR3 DNA is TGTGCCAGCAGCCCGGACAGGGTTGGCACTGAAGCTTTCTTT. Translated, it gives CASSPDRVGTEAFF.

The chain couples TRBV4-1 to TRBJ2-2; D is perhaps TRBD1 (6 bases). Germline V gene lookup returns CDR1 MGHRA and CDR2 YSYEKL. Trimming shortened V by 3 bases and J by 6 bases, and 11 bases separated the two germline ends. This CDR3 comprises 14 residues. CDR3 sequence reads: CASSQHRDAGELFF. DNA for the CDR3: TGCGCCAGCAGCCAGCACAGGGATGCCGGGGAGCTGTTTTTT.

This clone qualifies as medium-sized. The CDR3 region is CASSPGTASNQPQHF. CDR3 DNA sequence: TGTGCCAGTAGCCCTGGGACAGCGTCGAATCAGCCCCAGCATTTT. V is TRBV19 and J is TRBJ1-5; 7 bases align to TRBD1. CDR3 size: 15 residues. With 6 bases clipped from V and 4 bases from J, the junction kept 9 bases outside the gene matches. Germline V lookup: CDR1 LNHDA, CDR2 SQIVND (reference sequence).

This clone was observed a handful of times. V is TRBV10-1 and J is TRBJ2-1; 15 nucleotides match TRBD2. Germline loops: CDR1 WNHNN, CDR2 SYGVQD (reference sequence). CDR3 length: 16 residues. V gave up 0 bases and J gave up 8 bases; unmatched junction bases: 2. The CDR3: CASSESGLAGGYEQFF. The CDR3 bases are TGCGCCAGCAGTGAGTCGGGACTAGCGGGAGGTTATGAGCAGTTCTTC.

There are many counts of this clone. V usage is TRBV28 and J usage is TRBJ1-1; D perhaps matches TRBD1 (5 bases). Deletions cut 4 bases from V and 4 bases from J, with 10 bases between. The V gene's germline CDR1 is MDHEN and CDR2 SYDVKM. This CDR3 comprises 13 residues. CDR3 residues: CASSSPQVTEAFF. The CDR3 bases are TGTGCCAGCAGTTCCCCACAGGTCACTGAAGCTTTCTTT. Together with reference TRBV28 and TRBJ1-1, the CDR3 gives the full variable domain: DVKVTQSSRYLVKRTGEKVFLECVQDMDHENMFWYRQDPGLGLRLIYFSYDVKMKEKGDIPEGYSVSREKKERFSLILESASTNQTSMYLCASSSPQVTEAFFGQGTRLTVV.

The rearrangement links TRBV6-2 or TRBV6-3 to TRBJ1-3; D is uncertain. The CDR3 covers 15 residues. Looked up from germline, CDR1 is MNHEY and CDR2 is SVGEGT. Deletions cut 2 bases from V and 0 bases from J, with 8 bases between. The CDR3 coding sequence is TGTGCCAGCAGTTACAGCGTGACCTCTGGAAACACCATATATTTT. Translation: CASSYSVTSGNTIYF.

This clone was recorded a few times. The chain couples TRBV27 to TRBJ2-1, with unresolved D. The CDR3 consists of 16 residues. Trimming stripped 0 bases from V and 8 bases from J, with 17 bases between. CDR1 is MNHEY and CDR2 is SMNVEV in the germline V gene (reference sequence). CDR3 nucleotide sequence: TGTGCCAGCAGTTTATCGAACCCATATAAGGACGATGAGCAGTTCTTC. This translates into CASSLSNPYKDDEQFF.

The rearrangement links TRBV27 to TRBJ2-7; D is perhaps TRBD1 or TRBD2 (5 bases each). This CDR3 spans 13 amino acids. Germline loops: CDR1 MNHEY, CDR2 SMNVEV (reference sequence). V was trimmed by 5 bases and J by 9 bases, leaving 17 bases between them. The CDR3 DNA sequence: TGTGCCAGCAGTCTGGGGGAATTGGGCGGGCAGTACTTC. The encoded protein is CASSLGELGGQYF.

By share, this clone counts as medium-sized. This chain's CDR3 is CASSLAGRGWDIQYF. Here the CDR3 DNA reads TGTGCCAGTAGCCTCGCGGGGAGAGGGTGGGACATTCAGTACTTC. The chain recombines TRBV19 with TRBJ2-4; TRBD2 might be the D (6 bases). This CDR3 has 15 residues. With 6 bases removed from V and 8 bases from J, the gap between germline ends came to 20 bases. Germline CDR1 is LNHDA and CDR2 is SQIVND (reference sequence).

The chain joins TRBV5-1 to TRBJ2-7, with 7 positions matching TRBD1. This CDR3 is 15 amino acids long. The V and J ends lost 4 bases and 0 bases, in that order; junction bases with no gene match: 7. Germline CDR1 SGHRS, CDR2 YFSETQ. The CDR3 loop reads CASSIGTANSYEQYF. DNA of the CDR3: TGCGCCAGCAGCATAGGGACAGCCAACTCCTACGAGCAGTACTTC.

This clone is termed medium-sized. The chain has TRBV28 and TRBJ1-1; D perhaps matches TRBD1 (6 bases). Trimming left V 2 bases short and J 1 base short, with 11 bases between. The CDR3 loop spans 15 amino acids. Germline loops: CDR1 MDHEN, CDR2 SYDVKM. DNA of the CDR3: TGTGCCAGCAGTTTAGGGGGGGCCACGAACACTGAAGCTTTCTTT. Protein: CASSLGGATNTEAFF.

This clone was picked up a small number of times. Other DNA sequences in the same sample also yield this CDR3. The chain employs TRBV7-2 and TRBJ2-2; D remains ambiguous. V lost 5 bases to trimming and J lost 7 bases, with 11 bases between them. Germline lookup yields CDR1 SGHTA and CDR2 FQGNSA. The CDR3 length is 13 residues. CDR3 protein: CASSPPYGGELFF. Here the CDR3 DNA reads TGTGCCAGCAGCCCCCCTTATGGCGGGGAGCTGTTTTTT.